The 31 T cell receptor beta chains presented below share a single source sample, sequenced in a study of blood T cell repertoires in COVID-19. The data were produced by immunoSEQ multiplex PCR, yet TCRdb's version contains in-frame clones alone and is incomplete. The top ten clones hold roughly 17% of a sample with about 15,000 clones, around 88% of them seen once. Sequencing input: peripheral blood. Every receptor here comes from a human donor in a cohort sampled during active COVID-19.

This chain uses TRBV19 with TRBJ2-5, with TRBD2 matching over 11 bases. CDR1 LNHDA and CDR2 SQIVND come from the germline V gene (reference sequence). CDR3 size: 15 residues. The V gene end was trimmed by 5 bases and the J gene end by 2 bases; junction bases not matched to a gene: 4. The CDR3 nucleotides are TGTGCCAGTAGTCGACTAGCGGGGACGCAAGAGACCCAGTACTTC. Amino acid sequence: CASSRLAGTQETQYF. Complete variable domain (other parts from reference TRBV19 and TRBJ2-5): DGGITQSPKYLFRKEGQNVTLSCEQNLNHDAMYWYRQDPGQGLRLIYYSQIVNDFQKGDIAEGYSVSREKKESFPLTVTSAQKNPTAFYLCASSRLAGTQETQYFGPGTRLLVL.

V and J are TRBV18 and TRBJ1-1; TRBD1 matches at 7 bases. The CDR3 runs 14 residues. CDR1 is KGHSH and CDR2 is LQKENI in the germline V gene. The trim removed 2 bases at V and 7 bases at J, leaving 7 bases unmatched. The CDR3 is CASSPVGQHIEAFF. In DNA, the CDR3 is TGTGCCAGCTCACCAGTGGGACAGCATATTGAAGCTTTCTTT.

The J gene is TRBJ1-6, the V gene TRBV30; D possibly corresponds to TRBD1 (6 bases). The V end lost 0 bases, the J end lost 9 bases, and 15 bases lay between the germline ends. Germline values: CDR1 GTSNPN, CDR2 SVGIG (reference sequence). CDR3 length equals 15 residues. CDR3 residues: CAWSVRGGFSSPLHF. CDR3 nucleotide sequence: TGTGCCTGGAGTGTACGGGGGGGCTTTAGTTCACCCCTCCACTTT.

The rearrangement uses TRBV15 and TRBJ2-2; 9 bases are a match to TRBD1. The germline gives CDR1 LNHNV, CDR2 YYDKDF (reference sequence). The length of the CDR3 is 14 residues. Losses at the gene ends were 8 bases for V and 6 bases for J; bases not matched to a gene: 7. CDR3 DNA: TGTGCCACCCCCGGGACAGGGACGTCCGGGGAGCTGTTTTTT. Amino acid sequence: CATPGTGTSGELFF. The full variable domain, with the rest looked up from reference TRBV15 and TRBJ2-2, is DAMVIQNPRYQVTQFGKPVTLSCSQTLNHNVMYWYQQKSSQAPKLLFHYYDKDFNNEADTPDNFQSRRPNTSFCFLDIRSPGLGDTAMYLCATPGTGTSGELFFGEGSRLTVL.

This chain links TRBV3-1 (or the pseudogene TRBV3-2) with TRBJ1-1, with TRBD1 as a possible D gene (6 bases). Germline values: CDR1 LGHDT, CDR2 YNNKEL (reference sequence). Trimming took off 0 bases at V and 8 bases at J, with 7 bases between the two ends. CDR3 size: 12 residues. The CDR3 here is CASSQDDREAFF. For the CDR3, the DNA is TGTGCCAGCAGCCAAGACGACAGGGAAGCTTTCTTT.

The chain has TRBV5-4 and TRBJ1-2; D perhaps matches TRBD1 (5 bases). Germline loops: CDR1 SGHNT, CDR2 YYREEE (reference sequence). The V gene lost 3 bases and the J gene lost 2 bases, with 8 bases spanning the gap. The CDR3 runs to 13 residues. In DNA, the CDR3 is TGTGCCAGCAGCTGGGACTGGAACTATGGCTACACCTTC. Residues: CASSWDWNYGYTF.

J is TRBJ1-2 and V is TRBV19, with a tentative D call TRBD1 (5 bases). Looked up from germline, CDR1 is LNHDA and CDR2 is SQIVND (reference sequence). This CDR3 is built from 13 residues. Deletions cut 8 bases from V and 0 bases from J, with 10 bases between. CDR3 in amino acids: CASYDSANYGYTF. CDR3 nucleotides: TGTGCCAGTTACGACAGCGCTAACTATGGCTACACCTTC.

The CDR3 is CASSSLRVVQTQYF. CDR3 in DNA: TGTGCCAGCAGCTCCCTCAGGGTGGTACAGACCCAGTACTTC. The chain has TRBV11-2 and TRBJ2-5, with D maybe TRBD1 (5 bases). The CDR3 is 14 amino acids. Trimming shortened V by 4 bases and J by 6 bases, and 15 bases separated the two germline ends. Germline V gene sequence: CDR1 SGHAT, CDR2 FQNNGV.

This chain links TRBV7-2 with TRBJ1-2, with a possible D match to TRBD1 (6 bases). CDR3 length equals 12 residues. Germline CDR1 is SGHTA and CDR2 is FQGNSA. V lost 5 bases to trimming and J lost 4 bases, with 8 bases between them. CDR3 loop: CASSGQSYGYTF. CDR3 coding DNA: TGTGCCAGCAGCGGACAGAGCTATGGCTACACCTTC.

CDR3 bases: TGTGCCAGCAGCTTAGTTGGCAGGGCTGGGGCCAACGTCCTGACTTTC. Its translation: CASSLVGRAGANVLTF. This chain connects TRBV7-6 to TRBJ2-6; a weak D match, TRBD1 (5 bases). Trimming stripped 1 base from V and 2 bases from J, with 9 bases between. The CDR3 contains 16 residues. CDR1 and CDR2 (germline): SGHVS, FNYEAQ.

The chain recombines TRBV18 with TRBJ1-5, with D tentatively TRBD1 (6 bases). The germline V gene encodes CDR1 KGHSH and CDR2 LQKENI. V lost 2 bases and J 5 bases, leaving 13 bases between the germline ends. The CDR3 length is 15 residues. CDR3 nucleotides: TGTGCCAGCTCACCATGGCAGGGGTGGGATCAGCCCCAGCATTTT. It encodes CASSPWQGWDQPQHF.

The genes are TRBV6-2 or TRBV6-3 and TRBJ2-2; no clear D gene. CDR3 length equals 16 residues. The germline gives CDR1 MNHEY, CDR2 SVGEGT. The V end was cut by 4 bases, the J end by 4 bases, with 16 bases between. Here the CDR3 reads CASSSRSRRGTGELFF. CDR3 nucleotides: TGTGCCAGCAGTTCCAGATCCAGACGAGGCACCGGGGAGCTGTTTTTT.

This chain uses TRBV7-9 with TRBJ1-2; TRBD1 matches 7 bases. This CDR3 is built from 16 residues. J gave up 8 bases and V 5 bases, and 17 bases lay outside the gene matches. Germline V gives CDR1 SEHNR, CDR2 FQNEAQ (reference sequence). The DNA of the CDR3 is TGTGCCAGCAGCGCACGACTAACGACAGGGCCTGGGGGCTACACCTTC. Protein: CASSARLTTGPGGYTF.

This clone has only one observation. The chain recombines TRBV5-5 with TRBJ2-1, with D possibly matching TRBD2 (5 bases). CDR1 and CDR2 from the germline V gene are SGHKS and YYEKEE (reference sequence). Trimming stripped 3 bases from V and 9 bases from J, with 19 bases between. The CDR3 runs to 15 residues. Here the CDR3 DNA reads TGTGCCAGCAGCTACATACCGAGCCATCGGGGTGAGCAGTTCTTC. Amino acid sequence: CASSYIPSHRGEQFF.

The chain joins TRBV7-2 to TRBJ2-7, with TRBD2 matching over 8 bases. The trim removed 3 bases at V and 2 bases at J, leaving 3 bases unmatched. This CDR3 has 14 amino acids. Germline V gene sequence: CDR1 SGHTA, CDR2 FQGNSA. CDR3 bases: TGTGCCAGCAGCTTGGGACTAGATACCTACGAGCAGTACTTC. Encoded protein: CASSLGLDTYEQYF. Full variable domain (outside the CDR3, taken from reference TRBV7-2 and TRBJ2-7): GAGVSQSPSNKVTEKGKDVELRCDPISGHTALYWYRQSLGQGLEFLIYFQGNSAPDKSGLPSDRFSAERTGGSVSTLTIQRTQQEDSAVYLCASSLGLDTYEQYFGPGTRLTVT.

The sample holds one count of this clone. The V call is TRBV7-2, the J call TRBJ2-1, with TRBD2 matching 10 bases. Germline trimming cut 5 bases from V and 6 bases from J; bases unmatched to any gene: 13. From germline, CDR1 is SGHTA and CDR2 FQGNSA. The CDR3 is 17 residues long. This CDR3 reads CASSTLAGVRRGNEQFF. CDR3 nucleotides: TGTGCCAGCAGCACCCTAGCGGGGGTCCGTAGGGGCAATGAGCAGTTCTTC.

The V and J genes are TRBV9 and TRBJ2-2; TRBD1 agrees at 7 bases. Trimming removed 4 bases from V and 2 bases from J; junction bases left unmatched: 2. This CDR3 contains 14 residues. Germline V lookup: CDR1 SGDLS, CDR2 YYNGEE. The CDR3 is CASSRTGNTGELFF. CDR3 bases: TGTGCCAGCAGCAGGACAGGCAACACCGGGGAGCTGTTTTTT.

CDR3 residues: CASSPGPLRDEQYF. CDR3 coding DNA: TGTGCCAGCAGCCCGGGCCCTCTGAGGGATGAGCAGTACTTC. This chain links TRBV9 with TRBJ2-7; D is possibly TRBD2 (5 bases). V lost 4 bases and J 7 bases, leaving 18 bases between the germline ends. Germline V CDR1 and CDR2: SGDLS, YYNGEE. The CDR3 runs to 14 residues.

J is TRBJ2-7 and V is TRBV6-5, with TRBD1 identical over 9 bases. Germline trimming cut 2 bases from V and 5 bases from J; bases unmatched to any gene: 1. CDR1 is MNHEY, CDR2 SVGAGI, per germline. This CDR3 has 13 residues. CDR3 protein: CASSYRTGDEQYF. The CDR3, as DNA: TGTGCCAGCAGTTACCGGACAGGGGACGAGCAGTACTTC.

The chain combines TRBV4-2 with TRBJ2-3; no clear D. The CDR3 loop spans 14 amino acids. The ends were cut back, 0 bases at V and 2 bases at J, with 6 bases in the middle. Germline V gives CDR1 LGHNA, CDR2 YNFKEQ. The CDR3, as DNA: TGTGCCAGCAGCCAAGATCGACTCACAGATACGCAGTATTTT. It specifies CASSQDRLTDTQYF.

This clone was counted once. The rearrangement joins TRBV19 to TRBJ1-2; TRBD1 matches 7 bases. Losses at the gene ends were 4 bases for V and 3 bases for J; bases not matched to a gene: 8. The CDR3 has 15 amino acids. Germline V CDR1 and CDR2: LNHDA, SQIVND (reference sequence). The CDR3 reads CASSTRDRGDYGYTF. The CDR3 DNA follows: TGTGCCAGTAGTACACGGGACAGAGGTGACTATGGCTACACCTTC.

The rearrangement links TRBV21-1 to TRBJ2-7; the table names TRBD2, a call not compared with the DNA. TRBV21-1 is noted as a pseudogene. The CDR3 runs to 15 residues. The CDR3 region has the DNA TGTGCCAGCAGCCTACGGGGGGGGCCCTCCTACGAGCAGTACTTC. This codes for CASSLRGGPSYEQYF.

V gene TRBV7-9 combines with J gene TRBJ1-2; TRBD1 agrees at 8 bases. The CDR3 totals 17 residues. Germline V gene lookup returns CDR1 SEHNR and CDR2 FQNEAQ (reference sequence). The V and J ends lost 0 bases and 7 bases, in that order; junction bases with no gene match: 13. The CDR3 region is CASSLAHGTGAIGGYTF. The CDR3 coding sequence is TGTGCCAGCAGCTTAGCGCACGGGACAGGCGCCATCGGTGGCTACACCTTC.

Comment on this clone: Compared with germline, one end of the junction differs, possibly owing to a read error. This chain connects TRBV6-5 to TRBJ2-7, with TRBD2 matching 8 bases. The CDR3 has 14 amino acids. The germline V gene encodes CDR1 MNHEY and CDR2 SVGAGI. CDR3 in DNA: TGTGCCAGCAGTTTGATGGGGGTAGCGGGGCCCTCGGACTTC. Translation: CASSLMGVAGPSDF.

This clone was seen a handful of times. The J gene is TRBJ1-6, the V gene TRBV19, with 12 bases fitting TRBD1. Germline V lookup: CDR1 LNHDA, CDR2 SQIVND (reference sequence). CDR3 size: 16 residues. After removal of 8 bases from V and 9 bases from J, the junction contained 11 bases not matched to a gene. Here the CDR3 DNA reads TGTGCCAGTGGGACAGGGGGCTCTTACGGCAGTTCACCCCTCCACTTT. Translating gives CASGTGGSYGSSPLHF.

The chain employs TRBV6-2 or TRBV6-3 and TRBJ1-1; tentative D call: TRBD1 (6 bases). CDR3 length: 15 residues. Between the trimmed V and J ends, which lost 5 bases and 5 bases, there was a span of 18 bases. Germline V gene data show CDR1 as MNHEY and CDR2 as SVGEGT. For the CDR3, the DNA is TGTGCCAGCAGTCGACTATTAGTGAGGGGGACTGAAGCTTTCTTT. Encoded protein: CASSRLLVRGTEAFF.

The V gene is TRBV12-3 or TRBV12-4, the J gene TRBJ2-7, with D unclear. Trimming pared 5 bases from V and 2 bases from J, leaving 10 bases between. CDR3 length equals 13 residues. CDR3 DNA: TGTGCCAGCAGTCGTAGCAGCCCCTACGAGCAGTACTTC. Its protein is CASSRSSPYEQYF.

Concerning this clone itself: The junction shows a germline mismatch at one end, possibly a read error. The sample contains more than one DNA sequence encoding this CDR3. The V call is TRBV2, the J call TRBJ2-5; no firm D call. This CDR3 is built from 14 residues. Germline V gene lookup returns CDR1 SNHLY and CDR2 FYNNEI. CDR3 nucleotides: TGCGCCAGCAGCAAGATAACGGTCCAAGAGACCCAGTACTTC. This gives the protein CASSKITVQETQYF. Filled out from reference TRBV2 and TRBJ2-5, the complete variable domain reads EPEVTQTPSHQVTQMGQEVILRCVPISNHLYFYWYRQILGQKVEFLVSFYNNEISEKSEIFDDQFSVERPDGSNFTLKIRSTKLEDSAMYFCASSKITVQETQYFGPGTRLLVL.

The chain couples TRBV6-2 or TRBV6-3 to TRBJ1-2; 9 bases line up with TRBD1. The CDR3 is 15 amino acids. Germline loops: CDR1 MNHEY, CDR2 SVGEGT. The junction had 7 bases not matched to a gene; V was cut back by 6 bases and J by 2 bases. This CDR3 reads CASSRPGTGNYGYTF. CDR3 nucleotides: TGTGCCAGCAGCCGTCCCGGGACAGGGAACTATGGCTACACCTTC.

The J gene is TRBJ2-3, the V gene TRBV19; a weak D match, TRBD1 (5 bases). Between the trimmed V and J ends, which lost 5 bases and 5 bases, there was a span of 14 bases. The CDR3 loop spans 14 amino acids. Germline-derived CDR1 and CDR2 are LNHDA and SQIVND (reference sequence). The CDR3 DNA reads as TGTGCCAGTAGTGTGGGGCACGGGTTAGATACGCAGTATTTT. Translating it yields CASSVGHGLDTQYF.

The table lists this clone with a few counts. The chain couples TRBV19 to TRBJ2-6; 7 bases match TRBD2. Germline V gene data show CDR1 as LNHDA and CDR2 as SQIVND (reference sequence). V was pared by 7 bases and J by 0 bases, with 9 bases of the junction left unmatched. The CDR3 is 17 amino acids. As DNA, the CDR3 is TGTGCCAGTACCATATTACGGGGGGTCTCTGGGGCCAACGTCCTGACTTTC. It codes for CASTILRGVSGANVLTF.